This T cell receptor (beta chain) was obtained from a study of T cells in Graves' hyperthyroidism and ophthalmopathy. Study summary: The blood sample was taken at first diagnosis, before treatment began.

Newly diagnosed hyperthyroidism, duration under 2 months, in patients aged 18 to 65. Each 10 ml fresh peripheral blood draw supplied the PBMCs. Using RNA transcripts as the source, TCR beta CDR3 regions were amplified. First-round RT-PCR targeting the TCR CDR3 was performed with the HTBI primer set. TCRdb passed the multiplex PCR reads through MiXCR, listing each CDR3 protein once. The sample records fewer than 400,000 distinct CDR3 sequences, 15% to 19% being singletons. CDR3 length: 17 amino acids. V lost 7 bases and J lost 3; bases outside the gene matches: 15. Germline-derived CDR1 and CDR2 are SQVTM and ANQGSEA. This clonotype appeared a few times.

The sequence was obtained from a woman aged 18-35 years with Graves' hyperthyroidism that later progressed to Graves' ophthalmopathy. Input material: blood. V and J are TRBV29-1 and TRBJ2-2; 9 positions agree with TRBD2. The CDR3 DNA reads TGCAGCGCCGAAGGGTGGGTAGCGGGAGAGTACACCGGGGAGCTGTTTTTT. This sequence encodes CSAEGWVAGEYTGELFF.